This T cell receptor beta chain was found in a study of cytomegalovirus exposure and HLA in healthy donors. Study as a whole: Sequencing of 180 million or so T cells in an earlier analysis found around 100 million unique TCR beta sequences. Regarding the study as a whole: Later work found most CMV-associated TCR beta chains apparently HLA-restricted.

Notes on this clone: What it binds is unknown.

CDR3 size: 14 residues. V was trimmed by 2 bases and J by 5 bases, leaving 12 bases between them. CDR1 is SNHLY and CDR2 is FYNNEI in the germline V gene. Primers for the PCR totalled 60 Vbeta and 13 Jbeta. This table comes from immunoSEQ multiplex PCR, and its TCRdb copy is limited to in-frame clones, with some not included. The sample shows around 100,000 clones, around 61% of them seen only once. The TCR comes from a woman aged 45-59 years in good health and CMV-seronegative. The chain couples TRBV2 to TRBJ2-5, with a tentative D call TRBD1 (6 bases). What was sequenced was PBMCs. The CDR3 nucleotides read TGTGCCAGCAGTGAACTGGGACAAGTCGAGACCCAGTACTTC. This translates into CASSELGQVETQYF.